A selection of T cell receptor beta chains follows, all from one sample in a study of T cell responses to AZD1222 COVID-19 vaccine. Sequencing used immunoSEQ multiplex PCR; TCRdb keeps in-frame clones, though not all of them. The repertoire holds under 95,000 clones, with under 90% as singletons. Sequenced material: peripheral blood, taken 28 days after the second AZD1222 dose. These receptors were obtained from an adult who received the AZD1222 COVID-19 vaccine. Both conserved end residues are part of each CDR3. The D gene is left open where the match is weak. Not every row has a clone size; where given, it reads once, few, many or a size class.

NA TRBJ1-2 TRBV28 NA TGTGCCAGCAGTTCCGGGGGGTTTGGCTACACCTTC CASSSGGFGYTF
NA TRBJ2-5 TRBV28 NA TGTGCCAGCAGGGTGAGGGGGACCCAAGAGACCCAGTACTTC CASRVRGTQETQYF
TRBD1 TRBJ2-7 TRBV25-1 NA TGTGCCAGCATGACAGGGGGCTCAGACGAGCAGTACTTC CASMTGGSDEQYF
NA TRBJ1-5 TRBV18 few TGTGCCAGCTCACTTCCACCTGTTGGGGTTAGCAATCAGCCCCAGCATTTT CASSLPPVGVSNQPQHF
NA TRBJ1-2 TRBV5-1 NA TGCGCCAGCAGCTCCGACACCGTGGGCTACTATGGCTACACCTTC CASSSDTVGYYGYTF
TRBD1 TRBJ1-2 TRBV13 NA TGTGCCAGCAGCCTGGGGACAGGGAACTATGGCTACACCTTC CASSLGTGNYGYTF
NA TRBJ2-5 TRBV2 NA TGTGCCACCTCCCTAGGGACTGGCCAAGAGACCCAGTACTTC CATSLGTGQETQYF
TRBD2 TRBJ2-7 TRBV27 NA TGTGCCAGCAGCCTGACTAGCGGGGCCACTCACTACGAGCAGTACTTC CASSLTSGATHYEQYF
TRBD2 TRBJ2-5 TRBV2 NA TGTGCCAGCATCGGAGGACTAGCGGGGGACCAAGAGACCCAGTACTTC CASIGGLAGDQETQYF
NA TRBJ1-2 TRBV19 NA TGTGCCAGTAGTACCTCAGACAGTTTTCGTGGCTACACCTTC CASSTSDSFRGYTF
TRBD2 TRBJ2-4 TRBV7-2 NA TGTGCCAGCAGCTTAGCGGGGGGGACTAGTCAAAACATTCAGTACTTC CASSLAGGTSQNIQYF
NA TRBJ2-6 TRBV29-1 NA TGCAGCGTTGGGAAGGGACCCACCTCTGGGGCCAACGTCCTGACTTTC CSVGKGPTSGANVLTF
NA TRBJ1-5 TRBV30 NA TGTGCCTGGAGCGGGCTAACCGGTCAGCCCCAGCATTTT CAWSGLTGQPQHF
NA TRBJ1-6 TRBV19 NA TGTGCCAGTAGTATCATCCAGGGTAATTCACCCCTCCACTTT CASSIIQGNSPLHF
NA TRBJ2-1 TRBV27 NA TGTGCCAGCACCTCCCCCCTTGATGAGCAGTTCTTC CASTSPLDEQFF
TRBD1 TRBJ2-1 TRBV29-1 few TGCAGCGCTCGGGACAGGGGGGGAAGTGAGCAGTTCTTC CSARDRGGSEQFF
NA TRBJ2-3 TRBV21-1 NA TGTGCCATCTTAGAGTCAGTGGCCTCCCCCCTGGGTCGGGATACGCAGTATTTT CAILESVASPLGRDTQYF
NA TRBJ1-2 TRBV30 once TGTGCCTGGAAAGGGGATAGCGTAGATGGCTACACCTTC CAWKGDSVDGYTF
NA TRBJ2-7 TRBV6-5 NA TGTGCCAGCAGTTACTCAAAACCTCGCTCCTACGAGCAGTACTTC CASSYSKPRSYEQYF
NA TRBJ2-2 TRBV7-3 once TGTGCCAGCAGCTTTTGGGGCACCAAGGGGACCGGGGAGCTGTTTTTT CASSFWGTKGTGELFF
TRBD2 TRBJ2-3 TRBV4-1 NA TGCGCCAGCAGCCAACCGTACACTAGCGGGGGGACATCGCAGTATTTT CASSQPYTSGGTSQYF
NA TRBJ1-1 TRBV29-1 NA TGCAGCCTTCGCCCCGTGGGCACTGAAGCTTTCTTT CSLRPVGTEAFF
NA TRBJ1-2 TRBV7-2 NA TGTGCCGCGAGGGGTCATGGCTACACCTTC CAARGHGYTF
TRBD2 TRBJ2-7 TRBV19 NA TGTGCCAGCTCGACTAGCGGGGGTCTCGGATACGAGCAGTACTTC CASSTSGGLGYEQYF
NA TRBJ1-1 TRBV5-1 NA TGCGCCAGCAGCTTGGAGAGTCGGAACACTGAAGCTTTCTTT CASSLESRNTEAFF
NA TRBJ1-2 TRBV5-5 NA TGTGCCAGCAGCCTGGGGGCAACTAACTATGGCTACACCTTC CASSLGATNYGYTF
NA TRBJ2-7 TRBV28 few TGTGCCAGCAGTTTGAGGGTTGCGGCAGGGGCCGGGTCCTACGAGCAGTACTTC CASSLRVAAGAGSYEQYF
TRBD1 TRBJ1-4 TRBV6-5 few TGTGCCAGCAGATTCGACAGGGGAGGGAAACTGTTTTTT CASRFDRGGKLFF
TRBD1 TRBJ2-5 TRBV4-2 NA TGTGCCAGCAGCCAAGGGACAGGGGGCTTAGAGACCCAGTACTTC CASSQGTGGLETQYF
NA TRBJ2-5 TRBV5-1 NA TGCGCCAGCAGGGAGCAGGCTAGCTCGGTTACCCAGTACTTC CASREQASSVTQYF
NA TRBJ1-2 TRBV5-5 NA TGTGCCAGCAGCTTGTACAGCGACGGTGGCTACACCTTC CASSLYSDGGYTF
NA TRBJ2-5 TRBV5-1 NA TGCGCCAGCAGCTTGGGATCCAGTGCTGAGACCCAGTACTTC CASSLGSSAETQYF
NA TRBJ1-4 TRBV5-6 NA TGTGCCAGCAGCTTGTTGGGGGCAGGTGAAAAACTGTTTTTT CASSLLGAGEKLFF
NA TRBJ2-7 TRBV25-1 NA TGTGCCAGCAGTGAAACAGACTACGAGCAGTACTTC CASSETDYEQYF
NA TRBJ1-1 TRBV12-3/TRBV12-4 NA TGTGCCACCGGGAGGGGGGCGAGGACTGAAGCTTTCTTT CATGRGARTEAFF
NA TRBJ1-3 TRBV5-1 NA TGCGCCAGCAGCTTGGATCAGTGGGGAAACACCATATATTTT CASSLDQWGNTIYF
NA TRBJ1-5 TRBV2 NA TGTGCCAGCACGACAGAGACCTTTCAGCCCCAGCATTTT CASTTETFQPQHF
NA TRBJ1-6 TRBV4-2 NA TGTGCCAGCAGCCCACAAACGGTAGGATTTACCCTCCACTTT CASSPQTVGFTLHF
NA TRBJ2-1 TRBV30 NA TGTGCCGGGACCCGACCGCCCGGCCCCTACAATGAGCAGTTCTTC CAGTRPPGPYNEQFF
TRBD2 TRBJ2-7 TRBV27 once TGTGCCAGCAGTCGACTAGCGGGGGGAACCTACGAGCAGTACTTC CASSRLAGGTYEQYF
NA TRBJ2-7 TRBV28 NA TGTGCCAGCAGTTTATCTGGGGGCGGCAGGGCGTACGGAGAGCAGTACTTC CASSLSGGGRAYGEQYF
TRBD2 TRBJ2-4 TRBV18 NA TGTGCCAGCTCACCAGGCCTAGCGGGGCTAGCCAAAAACATTCAGTACTTC CASSPGLAGLAKNIQYF
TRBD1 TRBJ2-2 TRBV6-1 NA TGTGCCAGCAGTGAACCGGGACAGGGCAGGGAGCTGTTTTTT CASSEPGQGRELFF
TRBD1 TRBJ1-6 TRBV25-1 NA TGTGCCAGCAGGGGGACAGATAATTCACCCCTCCACTTT CASRGTDNSPLHF
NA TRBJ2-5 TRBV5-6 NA TGTGCCAGCAGCCTGTACCAAGAGACCCAGTACTTC CASSLYQETQYF
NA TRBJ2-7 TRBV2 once TGTGCCAGCTCGATTGGGGACGGCGGGACCTACGAGCAGTACTTC CASSIGDGGTYEQYF